This T cell receptor beta chain was retrieved from a study of cytomegalovirus exposure and HLA in healthy donors. Overall study results and limits: Across donors, presence/absence analyses took sequencing depth to be roughly uniform. TCR beta V- and J-gene trimming was later associated with a missense DCLRE1C variant. Later on, an analysis tied about 17,000 TCR beta sequences to HLA alleles at 0.05 false discovery rate.

Note on this clone: Its antigen is still unknown.

PCR amplification relied on 60 Vbeta primers (plus 13 Jbeta primers). The method was immunoSEQ multiplex PCR; TCRdb's version includes in-frame clones alone and lacks a portion of them. The sample has about 100,000 clones, about 70% seen once; the top ten hold roughly 2%. This receptor was obtained from a woman in her 40s in good health and CMV-seronegative. The specimen sequenced was PBMCs.

Here the CDR3 DNA reads TGTGCCAGCAGTTTGGACTCAGCTAGCACAGATACGCAGTATTTT. Amino acids: CASSLDSASTDTQYF. This chain joins TRBV27 and TRBJ2-3, with a possible D match to TRBD2 (5 bases). The CDR3 is 15 residues long. V gave up 3 bases and J gave up 0 bases, with 10 bases separating them. CDR1 and CDR2 (germline): MNHEY, SMNVEV (reference sequence).